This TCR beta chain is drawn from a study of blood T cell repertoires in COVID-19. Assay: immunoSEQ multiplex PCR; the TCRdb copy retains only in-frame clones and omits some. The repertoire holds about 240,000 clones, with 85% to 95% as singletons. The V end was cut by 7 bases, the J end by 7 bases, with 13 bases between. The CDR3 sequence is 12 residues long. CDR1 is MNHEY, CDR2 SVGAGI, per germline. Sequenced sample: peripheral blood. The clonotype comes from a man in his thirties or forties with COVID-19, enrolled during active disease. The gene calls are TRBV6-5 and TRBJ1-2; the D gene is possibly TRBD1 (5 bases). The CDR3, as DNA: TGTGCCAGCAAGGCGGGGACGTTTGGCTACACCTTC. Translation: CASKAGTFGYTF.